The 7 T cell receptor beta chains reported below all come from one sample, sequenced in a study of CD8+ T cells in alopecia areata. Sample treatment: oral pan-JAK inhibitor, 5-10 mg twice daily. cDNA reverse transcribed from extracted RNA served as the sequencing template. Clones were sequenced by immunoSEQ multiplex PCR, and TCRdb holds only the in-frame ones, with some missing. The sample has about 140,000 clones, about 88% seen once. Sequencing used CD8+ T cells sorted from blood, obtained at week 4, from a patient treated with tofacitinib. These receptors were taken from a human donor with alopecia areata.

The chain recombines TRBV5-6 with TRBJ2-7; 10 bases map to TRBD1. The V gene end was trimmed by 2 bases and the J gene end by 2 bases; junction bases not matched to a gene: 10. There are 17 residues in the CDR3. Germline CDR1 reads SGHDT; CDR2 reads YYEEEE. DNA for the CDR3: TGTGCCAGCAGCTTATTGCCGGGACAGGGGCCGACCTACGAGCAGTACTTC. It translates to CASSLLPGQGPTYEQYF.

The V call is TRBV11-2, the J call TRBJ2-3, with 10 bases fitting TRBD2. The V segment lost 1 base and the J segment 4 bases; nucleotides outside the gene matches: 5. Germline CDR1 is SGHAT and CDR2 is FQNNGV. This CDR3 contains 16 residues. The CDR3 loop reads CASSLVLAGVADTQYF. The CDR3 nucleotides are TGTGCCAGCAGCTTAGTTCTAGCGGGGGTAGCAGATACGCAGTATTTT.

The V gene is TRBV27, the J gene TRBJ2-7; tentative D call: TRBD2 (5 bases). Trimming stripped 5 bases from V and 6 bases from J, with 11 bases between. Per germline, CDR1 MNHEY and CDR2 SMNVEV (reference sequence). The CDR3 is made up of 12 amino acids. This chain's CDR3 is CASSAPRGEQYF. The CDR3 DNA follows: TGTGCCAGCAGTGCCCCTCGGGGCGAGCAGTACTTC.

Details on this clone: This CDR3 is also generated by other DNA sequences in the sample. This rearrangement joins TRBV10-3 to TRBJ2-3; no clear D. This CDR3 contains 12 residues. Germline CDR1 is ENHRY and CDR2 is SYGVKD. Trimming cost V 4 bases and J 2 bases, with 4 bases left between them. DNA for the CDR3: TGTGCCATCAGTGTAGACACAGATACGCAGTATTTT. It is translated as CAISVDTDTQYF.

J is TRBJ2-7 and V is TRBV27; 14 bases line up with TRBD2. This CDR3 has 15 residues. J lost 6 bases, V lost 3 bases, and 4 bases had no gene match. Germline V lookup: CDR1 MNHEY, CDR2 SMNVEV (reference sequence). CDR3 amino acids: CASSFSGLAGAEQYF. The CDR3 DNA follows: TGTGCCAGCAGTTTTTCGGGACTAGCGGGAGCCGAGCAGTACTTC.

This clone showed up just once. This chain links TRBV7-9 with TRBJ1-2; D gene ambiguous. V lost 7 bases, J lost 8 bases, and 20 bases lay in between. CDR3 length: 14 residues. Germline V gene sequence: CDR1 SEHNR, CDR2 FQNEAQ (reference sequence). CDR3 sequence: CASTPRKVRCGYTF. The CDR3 coding sequence is TGTGCCAGCACCCCAAGGAAAGTAAGGTGCGGCTACACCTTC.

V is TRBV29-1 and J is TRBJ2-6; a possible D gene is TRBD1 (6 bases). This CDR3 is 18 amino acids long. The germline gives CDR1 SQVTM, CDR2 ANQGSEA. V lost 5 bases to trimming and J lost 0 bases, with 20 bases between them. The CDR3 reads CSVSGHLTDRSGANVLTF. CDR3 nucleotides: TGCAGCGTTTCGGGACATTTGACCGACCGCTCTGGGGCCAACGTCCTGACTTTC.